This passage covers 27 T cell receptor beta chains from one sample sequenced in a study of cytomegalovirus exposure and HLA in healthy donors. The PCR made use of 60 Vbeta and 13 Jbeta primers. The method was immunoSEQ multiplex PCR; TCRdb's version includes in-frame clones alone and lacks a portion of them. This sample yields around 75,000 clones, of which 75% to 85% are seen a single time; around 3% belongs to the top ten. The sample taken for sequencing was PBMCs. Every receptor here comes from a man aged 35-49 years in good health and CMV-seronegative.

The CDR3 sequence: CASSFTGGYGYTF. CDR3 DNA sequence: TGTGCCAGCAGTTTTACAGGGGGCTATGGCTACACCTTC. The rearrangement uses TRBV28 and TRBJ1-2, with TRBD1 identical over 8 bases. CDR1 MDHEN and CDR2 SYDVKM come from the germline V gene. V lost 3 bases and J lost 4; bases outside the gene matches: 1. This CDR3 has 13 residues.

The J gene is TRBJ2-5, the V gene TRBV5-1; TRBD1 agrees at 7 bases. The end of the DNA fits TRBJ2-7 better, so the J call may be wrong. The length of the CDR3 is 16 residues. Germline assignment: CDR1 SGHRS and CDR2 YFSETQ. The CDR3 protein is CASSLGVGDSFYEQYF. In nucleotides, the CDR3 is TGCGCCAGCAGCTTGGGGGTGGGGGACAGCTTCTACGAGCAGTACTTC.

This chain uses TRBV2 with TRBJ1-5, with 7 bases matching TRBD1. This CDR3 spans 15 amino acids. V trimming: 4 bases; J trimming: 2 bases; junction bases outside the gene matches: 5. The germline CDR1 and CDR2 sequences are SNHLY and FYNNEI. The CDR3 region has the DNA TGTGCCAGCAGTGGACAGGGACCTCGCAATCAGCCCCAGCATTTT. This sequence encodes CASSGQGPRNQPQHF.

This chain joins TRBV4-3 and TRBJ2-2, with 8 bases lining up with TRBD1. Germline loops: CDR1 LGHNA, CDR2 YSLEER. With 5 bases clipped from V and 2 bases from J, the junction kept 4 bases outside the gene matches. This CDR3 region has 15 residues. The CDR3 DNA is TGCGCCAGCAGCAGGGACAGGCATAACACCGGGGAGCTGTTTTTT. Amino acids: CASSRDRHNTGELFF.

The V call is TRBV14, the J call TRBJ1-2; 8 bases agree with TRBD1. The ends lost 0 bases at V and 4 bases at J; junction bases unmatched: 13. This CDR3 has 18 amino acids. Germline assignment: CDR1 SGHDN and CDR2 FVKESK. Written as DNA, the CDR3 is TGTGCCAGCAGCCAAGAGTTTGCCAGGGGGCTGACTCTCTATGGCTACACCTTC. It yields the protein CASSQEFARGLTLYGYTF.

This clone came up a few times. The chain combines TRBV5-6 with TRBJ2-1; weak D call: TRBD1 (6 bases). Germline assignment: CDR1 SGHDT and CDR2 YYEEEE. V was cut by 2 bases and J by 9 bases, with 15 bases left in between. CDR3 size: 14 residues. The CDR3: CASSLMGAITEQFF. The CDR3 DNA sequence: TGTGCCAGCAGCTTAATGGGGGCTATTACTGAGCAGTTCTTC. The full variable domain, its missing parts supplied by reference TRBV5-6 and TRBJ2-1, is DAGVTQSPTHLIKTRGQQVTLRCSPKSGHDTVSWYQQALGQGPQFIFQYYEEEERQRGNFPDRFSGHQFPNYSSELNVNALLLGDSALYLCASSLMGAITEQFFGPGTRLTVL.

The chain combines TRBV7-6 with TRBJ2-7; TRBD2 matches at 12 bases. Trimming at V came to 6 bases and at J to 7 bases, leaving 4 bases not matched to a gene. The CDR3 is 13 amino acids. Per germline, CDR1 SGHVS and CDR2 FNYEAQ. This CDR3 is CASSPSGGGEQYF. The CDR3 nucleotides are TGTGCCAGCAGTCCTAGCGGGGGGGGAGAGCAGTACTTC.

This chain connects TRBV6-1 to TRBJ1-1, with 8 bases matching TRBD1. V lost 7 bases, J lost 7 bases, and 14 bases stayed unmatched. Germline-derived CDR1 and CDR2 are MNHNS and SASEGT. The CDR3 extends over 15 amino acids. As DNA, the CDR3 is TGTGCCAGCACCCTCCAGGACAGGGATGGAGTTGAAGCTTTCTTT. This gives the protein CASTLQDRDGVEAFF.

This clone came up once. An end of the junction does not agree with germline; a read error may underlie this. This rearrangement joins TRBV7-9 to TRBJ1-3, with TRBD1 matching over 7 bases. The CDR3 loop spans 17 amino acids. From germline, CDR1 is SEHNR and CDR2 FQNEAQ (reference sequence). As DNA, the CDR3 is TGTTCCAGCAGCTCGAACGAGGACAGGTTCTCTGGAAACACCATATATTTT. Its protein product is CSSSSNEDRFSGNTIYF.

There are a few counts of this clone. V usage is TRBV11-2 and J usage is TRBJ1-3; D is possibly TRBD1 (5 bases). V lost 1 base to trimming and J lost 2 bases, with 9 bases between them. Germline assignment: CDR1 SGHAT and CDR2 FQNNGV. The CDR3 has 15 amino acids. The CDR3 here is CASSLVGGAGNTIYF. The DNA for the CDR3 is TGTGCCAGCAGCTTAGTCGGGGGGGCTGGAAACACCATATATTTT.

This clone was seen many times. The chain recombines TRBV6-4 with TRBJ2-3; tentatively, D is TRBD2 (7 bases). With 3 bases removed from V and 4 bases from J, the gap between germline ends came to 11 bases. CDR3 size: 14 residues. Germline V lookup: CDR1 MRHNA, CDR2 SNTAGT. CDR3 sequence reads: CASSEGGAADTQYF. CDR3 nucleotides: TGTGCCAGCAGTGAAGGGGGGGCGGCAGATACGCAGTATTTT.

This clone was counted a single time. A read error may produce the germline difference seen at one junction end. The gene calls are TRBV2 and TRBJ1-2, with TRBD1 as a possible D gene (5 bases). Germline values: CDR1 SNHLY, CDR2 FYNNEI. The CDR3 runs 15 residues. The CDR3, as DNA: TGTGCCAGCAGTGAAGCGCAGGGCCCTAACTATGGCTACCCCTTC. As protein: CASSEAQGPNYGYPF.

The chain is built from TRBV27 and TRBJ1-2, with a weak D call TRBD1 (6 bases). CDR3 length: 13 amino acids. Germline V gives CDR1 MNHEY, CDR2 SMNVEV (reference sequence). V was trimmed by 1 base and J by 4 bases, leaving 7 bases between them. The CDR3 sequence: CASSLLGAYGYTF. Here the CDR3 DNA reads TGTGCCAGCAGTTTATTGGGGGCCTATGGCTACACCTTC.

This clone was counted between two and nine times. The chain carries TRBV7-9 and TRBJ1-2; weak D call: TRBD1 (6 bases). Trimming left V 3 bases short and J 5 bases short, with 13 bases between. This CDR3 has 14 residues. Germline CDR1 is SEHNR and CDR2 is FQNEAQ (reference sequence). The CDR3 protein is CASSLAQGIYGYTF. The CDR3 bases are TGTGCCAGCAGCTTGGCCCAGGGGATATATGGCTACACCTTC.

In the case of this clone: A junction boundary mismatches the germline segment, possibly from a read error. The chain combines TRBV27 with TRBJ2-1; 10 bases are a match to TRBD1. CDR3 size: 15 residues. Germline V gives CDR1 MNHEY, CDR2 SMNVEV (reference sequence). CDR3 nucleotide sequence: TGTGCCAGCAGTTTGCCCGGGACAGGGGTCAATGGGCAGTTCTTC. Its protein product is CASSLPGTGVNGQFF.

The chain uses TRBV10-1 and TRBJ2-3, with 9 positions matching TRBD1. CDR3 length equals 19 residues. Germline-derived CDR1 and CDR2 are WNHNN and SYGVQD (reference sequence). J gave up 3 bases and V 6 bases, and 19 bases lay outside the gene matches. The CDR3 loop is CASSSQQGAGQRSTDTQYF. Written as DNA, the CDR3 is TGCGCCAGCAGCTCCCAACAGGGGGCAGGTCAGCGGTCGACAGATACGCAGTATTTT.

CDR3 bases: TGTGCCAGCAGTGAAGCGCTGGGACTCGGAGATACGCAGTATTTT. Its protein is CASSEALGLGDTQYF. The chain employs TRBV6-1 and TRBJ2-3, with a possible D match to TRBD2 (6 bases). Germline CDR1 reads MNHNS; CDR2 reads SASEGT. The CDR3 runs to 15 residues. V lost 0 bases and J lost 5, with 12 bases in between.

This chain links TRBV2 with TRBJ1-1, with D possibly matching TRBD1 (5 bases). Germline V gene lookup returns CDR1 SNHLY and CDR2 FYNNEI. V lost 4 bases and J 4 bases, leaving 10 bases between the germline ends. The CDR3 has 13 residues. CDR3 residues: CASSGFGGTEAFF. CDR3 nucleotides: TGTGCCAGCAGTGGCTTCGGGGGCACTGAAGCTTTCTTT.

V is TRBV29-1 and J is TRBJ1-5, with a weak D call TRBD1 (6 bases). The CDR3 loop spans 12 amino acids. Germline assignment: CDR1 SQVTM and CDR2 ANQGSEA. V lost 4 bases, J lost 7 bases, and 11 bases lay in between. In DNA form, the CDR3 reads TGCAGCGTTGGGGCAGGGGAACAGCCCCAGCATTTT. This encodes CSVGAGEQPQHF.

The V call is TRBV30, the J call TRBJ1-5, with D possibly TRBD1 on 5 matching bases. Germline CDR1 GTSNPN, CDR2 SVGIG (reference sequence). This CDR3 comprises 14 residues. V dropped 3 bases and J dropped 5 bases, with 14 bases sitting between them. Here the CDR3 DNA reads TGTGCCTGGAGCGCTGACAGTCAAGATCAGCCCCAGCATTTT. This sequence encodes CAWSADSQDQPQHF.

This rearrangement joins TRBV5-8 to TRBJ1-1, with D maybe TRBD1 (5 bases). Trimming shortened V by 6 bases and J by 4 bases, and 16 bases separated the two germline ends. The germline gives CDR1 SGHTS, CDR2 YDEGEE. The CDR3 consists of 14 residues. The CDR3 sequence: CASTPGDSSTEAFF. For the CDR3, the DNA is TGTGCCAGCACCCCGGGGGATTCTAGCACTGAAGCTTTCTTT.

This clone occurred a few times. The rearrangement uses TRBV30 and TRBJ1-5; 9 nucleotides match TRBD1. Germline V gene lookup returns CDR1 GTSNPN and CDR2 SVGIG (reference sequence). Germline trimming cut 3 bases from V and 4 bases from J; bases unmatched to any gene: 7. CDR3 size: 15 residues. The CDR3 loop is CAWSRDRVFNQPQHF. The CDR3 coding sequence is TGTGCCTGGAGCAGGGACAGGGTTTTTAATCAGCCCCAGCATTTT.

CDR3 DNA sequence: TGTGCCAGCAAACGACAGGGGGCCATCTACAATGAGCAGTTCTTC. Encoded protein: CASKRQGAIYNEQFF. The chain links TRBV7-2 to TRBJ2-1, with 10 nucleotides matching TRBD1. Looked up from germline, CDR1 is SGHTA and CDR2 is FQGNSA. Losses at the gene ends were 7 bases for V and 3 bases for J; bases not matched to a gene: 6. This CDR3 contains 15 residues.

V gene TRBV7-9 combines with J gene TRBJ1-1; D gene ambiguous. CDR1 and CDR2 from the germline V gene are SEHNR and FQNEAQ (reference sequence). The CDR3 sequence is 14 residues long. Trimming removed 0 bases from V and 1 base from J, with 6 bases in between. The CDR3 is CASSLAPKNTEAFF. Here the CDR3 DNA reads TGTGCCAGCAGCTTAGCCCCCAAGAACACTGAAGCTTTCTTT.

Here the CDR3 DNA reads TGTGCCAGCAGAGTAATCGGACAGAGCTCCTACAATGAGCAGTTCTTC. This sequence encodes CASRVIGQSSYNEQFF. This rearrangement joins TRBV27 to TRBJ2-1; maybe TRBD1 (6 bases). Germline CDR1 and CDR2: MNHEY and SMNVEV (reference sequence). The CDR3 is 16 amino acids. V was shortened by 6 bases and J by 0 bases, with 15 bases between the two germline ends.

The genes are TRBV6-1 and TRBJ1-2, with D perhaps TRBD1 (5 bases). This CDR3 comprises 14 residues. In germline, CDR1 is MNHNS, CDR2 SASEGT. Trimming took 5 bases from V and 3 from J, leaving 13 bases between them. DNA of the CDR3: TGTGCCAGCAGTCGGCGACAGAGTGACTATGGCTACACCTTC. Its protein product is CASSRRQSDYGYTF.

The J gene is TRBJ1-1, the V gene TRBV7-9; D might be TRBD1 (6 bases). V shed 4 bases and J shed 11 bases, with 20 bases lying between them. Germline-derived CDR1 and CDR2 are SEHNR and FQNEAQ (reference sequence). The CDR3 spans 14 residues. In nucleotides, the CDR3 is TGTGCCAGCAGCTACGACAGGTTTAGCGTGGAGGCTTTCTTT. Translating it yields CASSYDRFSVEAFF.